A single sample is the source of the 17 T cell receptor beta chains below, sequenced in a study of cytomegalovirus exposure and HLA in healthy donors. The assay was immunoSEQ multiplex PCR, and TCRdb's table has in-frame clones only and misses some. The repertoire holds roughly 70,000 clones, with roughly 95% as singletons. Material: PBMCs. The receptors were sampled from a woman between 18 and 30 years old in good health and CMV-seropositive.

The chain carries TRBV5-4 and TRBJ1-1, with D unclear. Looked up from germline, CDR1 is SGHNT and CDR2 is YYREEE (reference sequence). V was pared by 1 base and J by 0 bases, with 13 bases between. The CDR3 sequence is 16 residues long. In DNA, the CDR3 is TGTGCCAGCAGCTTGATCCCTGGCCAGGTGAACACTGAAGCTTTCTTT. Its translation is CASSLIPGQVNTEAFF.

In DNA form, the CDR3 reads TGTGCCAGCAGCCTTTCCGGGACTAGTTCCACAGATACGCAGTATTTT. It codes for CASSLSGTSSTDTQYF. The rearrangement links TRBV9 to TRBJ2-3, with TRBD2 matching 8 bases. V dropped 4 bases and J dropped 2; count of bases not matched to a gene: 9. The V gene's germline CDR1 is SGDLS and CDR2 YYNGEE. The CDR3 runs to 16 residues.

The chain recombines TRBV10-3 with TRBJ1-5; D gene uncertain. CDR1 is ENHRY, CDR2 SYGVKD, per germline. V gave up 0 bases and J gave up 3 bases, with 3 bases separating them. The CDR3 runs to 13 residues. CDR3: CAISESVNQPQHF. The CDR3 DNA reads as TGTGCCATCAGTGAGTCCGTCAATCAGCCCCAGCATTTT.

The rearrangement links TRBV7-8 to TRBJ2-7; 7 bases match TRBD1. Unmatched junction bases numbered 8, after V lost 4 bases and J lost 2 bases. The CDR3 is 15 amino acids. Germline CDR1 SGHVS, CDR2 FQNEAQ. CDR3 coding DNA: TGTGCCAGCAGCTCCGGGACAGCTTTTACCTACGAGCAGTACTTC. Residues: CASSSGTAFTYEQYF.

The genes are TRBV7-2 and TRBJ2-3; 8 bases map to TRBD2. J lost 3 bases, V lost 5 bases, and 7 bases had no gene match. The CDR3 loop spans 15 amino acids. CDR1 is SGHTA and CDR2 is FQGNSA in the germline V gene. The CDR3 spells CASSNSGSGTDTQYF. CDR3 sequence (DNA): TGTGCCAGCAGCAACAGCGGGAGCGGAACAGATACGCAGTATTTT. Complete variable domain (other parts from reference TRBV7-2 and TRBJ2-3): GAGVSQSPSNKVTEKGKDVELRCDPISGHTALYWYRQSLGQGLEFLIYFQGNSAPDKSGLPSDRFSAERTGGSVSTLTIQRTQQEDSAVYLCASSNSGSGTDTQYFGPGTRLTVL.

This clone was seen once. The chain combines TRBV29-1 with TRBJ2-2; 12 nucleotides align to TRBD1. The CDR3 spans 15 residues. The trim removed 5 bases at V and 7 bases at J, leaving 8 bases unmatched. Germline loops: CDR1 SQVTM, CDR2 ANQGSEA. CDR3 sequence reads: CSVLGQGAPGGELFF. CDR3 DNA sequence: TGCAGCGTTTTGGGACAGGGGGCGCCGGGCGGGGAGCTGTTTTTT.

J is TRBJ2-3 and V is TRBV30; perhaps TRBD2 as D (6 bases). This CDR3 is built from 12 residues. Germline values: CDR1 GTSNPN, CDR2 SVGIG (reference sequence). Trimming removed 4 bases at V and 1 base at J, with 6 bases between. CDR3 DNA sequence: TGTGCCTGGACTAGCGGCACAGATACGCAGTATTTT. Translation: CAWTSGTDTQYF.

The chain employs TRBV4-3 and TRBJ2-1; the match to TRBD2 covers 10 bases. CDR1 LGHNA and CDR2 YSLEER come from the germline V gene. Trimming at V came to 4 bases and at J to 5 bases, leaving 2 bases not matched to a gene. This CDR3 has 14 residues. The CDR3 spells CASSPGTSDNEQFF. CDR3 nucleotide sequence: TGCGCCAGCAGCCCCGGGACTAGCGACAATGAGCAGTTCTTC.

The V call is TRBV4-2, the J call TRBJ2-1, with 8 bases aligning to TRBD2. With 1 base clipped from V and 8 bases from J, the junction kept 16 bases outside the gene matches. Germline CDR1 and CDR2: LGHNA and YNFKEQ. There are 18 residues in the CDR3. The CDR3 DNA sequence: TGTGCCAGCAGCCAAGGGCCTCTAGCGGGCCTCGGTAGGGATGAGCAGTTCTTC. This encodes CASSQGPLAGLGRDEQFF.

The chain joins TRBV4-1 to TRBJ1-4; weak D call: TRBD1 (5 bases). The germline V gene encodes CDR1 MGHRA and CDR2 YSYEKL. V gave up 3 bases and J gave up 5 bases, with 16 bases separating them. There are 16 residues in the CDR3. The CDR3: CASSHGYRGRNEKLFF. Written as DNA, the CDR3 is TGCGCCAGCAGCCATGGATATCGGGGGAGGAATGAAAAACTGTTTTTT.

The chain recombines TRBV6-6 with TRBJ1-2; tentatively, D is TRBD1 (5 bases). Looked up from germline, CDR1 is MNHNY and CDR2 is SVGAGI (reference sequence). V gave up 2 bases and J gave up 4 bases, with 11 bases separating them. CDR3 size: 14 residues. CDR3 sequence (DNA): TGTGCCAGCAGTTACAAACAGGCTTTCTATGGCTACACCTTC. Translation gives CASSYKQAFYGYTF.

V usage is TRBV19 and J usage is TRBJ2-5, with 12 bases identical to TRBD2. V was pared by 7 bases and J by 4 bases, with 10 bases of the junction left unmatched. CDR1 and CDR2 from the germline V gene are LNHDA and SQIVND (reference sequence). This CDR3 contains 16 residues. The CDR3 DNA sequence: TGTGCCAGTATTGGCCCGACTAGCGGGAGTAGAGAGACCCAGTACTTC. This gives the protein CASIGPTSGSRETQYF.

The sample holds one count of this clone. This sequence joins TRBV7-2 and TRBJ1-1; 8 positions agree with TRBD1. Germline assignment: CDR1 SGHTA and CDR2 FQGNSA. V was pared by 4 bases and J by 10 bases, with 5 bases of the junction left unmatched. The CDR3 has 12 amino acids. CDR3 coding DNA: TGTGCCAGCAGCTCCAGGGGGCGGGCAGCTTTCTTT. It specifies CASSSRGRAAFF.

CDR3 sequence (DNA): TGTGCCAGCAGCTTGGAACAGCGGTACCAAGAGACCCAGTACTTC. Translation: CASSLEQRYQETQYF. The J gene is TRBJ2-5, the V gene TRBV5-6; perhaps TRBD2 as D (5 bases). V gave up 0 bases and J gave up 0 bases, with 9 bases separating them. There are 15 residues in the CDR3. CDR1 and CDR2 from the germline V gene are SGHDT and YYEEEE.

In nucleotides, the CDR3 is TGCGCCAGCAGCCAGGAATGGACTAGGAGTCGCACAGATACGCAGTATTTT. This codes for CASSQEWTRSRTDTQYF. The rearrangement uses TRBV4-3 and TRBJ2-3, with 7 positions matching TRBD2. CDR3 length: 17 amino acids. The V gene end was trimmed by 3 bases and the J gene end by 1 base; junction bases not matched to a gene: 10. CDR1 is LGHNA and CDR2 is YSLEER in the germline V gene.

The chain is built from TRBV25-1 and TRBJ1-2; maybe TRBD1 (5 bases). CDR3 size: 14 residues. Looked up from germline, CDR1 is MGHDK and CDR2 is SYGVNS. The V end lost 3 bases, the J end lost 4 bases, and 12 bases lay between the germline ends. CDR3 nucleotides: TGTGCCAGCAGTGATGGCAGGGCTGGCTATGGCTACACCTTC. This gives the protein CASSDGRAGYGYTF.

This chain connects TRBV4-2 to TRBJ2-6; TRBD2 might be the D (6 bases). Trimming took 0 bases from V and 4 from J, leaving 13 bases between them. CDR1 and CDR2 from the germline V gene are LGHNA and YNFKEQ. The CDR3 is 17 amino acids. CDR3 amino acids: CASSQDIRGSGANVLTF. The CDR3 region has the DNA TGTGCCAGCAGCCAAGATATCCGGGGGTCGGGGGCCAACGTCCTGACTTTC.